Presented here are 19 T cell receptor beta chains from one specimen sequenced in a study of blood T cell repertoires in COVID-19. The table came from immunoSEQ multiplex PCR; TCRdb's copy has only in-frame clones and leaves some out. Of 65,000 to 75,000 clones in the sample, about 84% were seen once. Sequencing was performed on peripheral blood. These receptors all come from a human donor in a cohort sampled during active COVID-19.

This clone was counted a few times. V usage is TRBV18 and J usage is TRBJ1-1; the match to TRBD1 covers 8 bases. The CDR3 covers 14 residues. Germline CDR1 is KGHSH and CDR2 is LQKENI. V dropped 1 base and J dropped 6; count of bases not matched to a gene: 4. CDR3 region: CASSPQGQGAEAFF. CDR3 nucleotide sequence: TGTGCCAGCTCACCACAAGGACAGGGCGCTGAAGCTTTCTTT.

The chain carries TRBV30 and TRBJ1-4; D is possibly TRBD1 (6 bases). This CDR3 has 12 residues. Germline V gene lookup returns CDR1 GTSNPN and CDR2 SVGIG (reference sequence). The germline V and J ends were trimmed by 2 bases and 8 bases, with 9 bases remaining between them. In nucleotides, the CDR3 is TGTGCCTGGAGTTTAGGGGGAGAAAAACTGTTTTTT. Protein: CAWSLGGEKLFF.

This chain uses TRBV30 with TRBJ2-3; TRBD2 matches 12 bases. This CDR3 has 16 amino acids. The J segment lost 5 bases and the V segment lost 7 bases, leaving 13 bases of the junction unmatched. Germline V gene sequence: CDR1 GTSNPN, CDR2 SVGIG (reference sequence). The CDR3 loop is CAFSSGRASGGDTQYF. The CDR3 bases are TGTGCCTTCTCTAGCGGGAGGGCTTCCGGCGGAGATACGCAGTATTTT.

Comments on this clone: One junction end does not reproduce the germline sequence, and a read error may be involved. The chain couples TRBV3-1 (or the pseudogene TRBV3-2) to TRBJ1-2; 8 bases agree with TRBD1. Germline assignment: CDR1 LGHDT and CDR2 YNNKEL (reference sequence). This CDR3 has 12 residues. The CDR3 loop is CASSQLDRVIAF. CDR3 in DNA: TGTGCCAGCAGCCAATTGGACAGGGTAATAGCCTTC.

The count of this clone is one. V is TRBV19 and J is TRBJ2-7; the D is unclear. Trimming pared 8 bases from V and 3 bases from J, leaving 14 bases between. The CDR3 contains 13 residues. Germline values: CDR1 LNHDA, CDR2 SQIVND (reference sequence). CDR3 DNA: TGTGCCAGTCAAGGTCGCTCAGGCTACGAGCAGTACTTC. Protein sequence: CASQGRSGYEQYF. Complete variable domain (other parts from reference TRBV19 and TRBJ2-7): DGGITQSPKYLFRKEGQNVTLSCEQNLNHDAMYWYRQDPGQGLRLIYYSQIVNDFQKGDIAEGYSVSREKKESFPLTVTSAQKNPTAFYLCASQGRSGYEQYFGPGTRLTVT.

There are a few counts of this clone. The chain recombines TRBV7-9 with TRBJ2-1; TRBD2 matches at 9 bases. The junction had 5 bases not matched to a gene; V was cut back by 6 bases and J by 5 bases. CDR3 length equals 14 residues. Germline lookup yields CDR1 SEHNR and CDR2 FQNEAQ (reference sequence). The CDR3 region is CASRAVAGDNEQFF. CDR3 nucleotide sequence: TGTGCCAGCAGGGCGGTAGCGGGAGACAATGAGCAGTTCTTC.

The chain couples TRBV28 to TRBJ2-1; no reliable D call. The CDR3 loop spans 14 amino acids. The ends were cut back, 5 bases at V and 8 bases at J, with 16 bases in the middle. CDR1 is MDHEN and CDR2 is SYDVKM in the germline V gene. CDR3 in amino acids: CASSEERPPYEQFF. The CDR3 DNA follows: TGTGCCAGCAGTGAAGAGAGGCCCCCTTATGAGCAGTTCTTC. The full variable domain, its missing parts supplied by reference TRBV28 and TRBJ2-1, is DVKVTQSSRYLVKRTGEKVFLECVQDMDHENMFWYRQDPGLGLRLIYFSYDVKMKEKGDIPEGYSVSREKKERFSLILESASTNQTSMYLCASSEERPPYEQFFGPGTRLTVL.

The rearrangement uses TRBV9 and TRBJ2-2, with 11 bases fitting TRBD2. The CDR3 length is 17 residues. Germline V gives CDR1 SGDLS, CDR2 YYNGEE. Trimming cost V 3 bases and J 4 bases; bases outside gene matches: 8. The CDR3 loop reads CASSADSGRAGTGELFF. The CDR3 DNA reads TGTGCCAGCAGCGCCGATAGCGGGAGGGCCGGCACCGGGGAGCTGTTTTTT.

The chain is built from TRBV12-3 or TRBV12-4 and TRBJ1-5; D gene unclear. Trimming pared 5 bases from V and 7 bases from J, leaving 9 bases between. CDR3 size: 12 residues. CDR3 residues: CASSGLGQPQHF. Written as DNA, the CDR3 is TGTGCCAGCAGTGGGCTTGGGCAGCCCCAGCATTTT.

This chain connects TRBV7-2 to TRBJ1-6; TRBD1 matches at 11 bases. V lost 0 bases to trimming and J lost 1 base; unmatched junction nucleotides: 2. CDR3 length equals 18 residues. Germline CDR1 and CDR2: SGHTA and FQGNSA. The CDR3: CASSLAGQGASYNSPLHF. The CDR3 bases are TGTGCCAGCAGCTTAGCTGGACAGGGGGCTTCCTATAATTCACCCCTCCACTTT.

This chain uses TRBV13 with TRBJ1-4; a weak D match, TRBD1 (5 bases). This CDR3 contains 17 residues. V dropped 3 bases and J dropped 8 bases, with 22 bases sitting between them. Germline CDR1 PRHDT, CDR2 FYEKMQ (reference sequence). Here the CDR3 DNA reads TGTGCCAGCAGCTTCCGGAGTTATATTCGGGGGAACGAAAAACTGTTTTTT. Residues: CASSFRSYIRGNEKLFF.

V and J are TRBV5-1 and TRBJ1-1; D unresolved. V lost 1 base to trimming and J lost 4 bases, with 8 bases between them. Germline CDR1 SGHRS, CDR2 YFSETQ. The CDR3 contains 13 residues. This CDR3 reads CASSLIRGTEAFF. In nucleotides, the CDR3 is TGCGCCAGCAGCTTGATCCGGGGCACTGAAGCTTTCTTT.

The chain uses TRBV21-1 and TRBJ2-7; the table assigns TRBD1, which was not confirmed against the DNA. TRBV21-1 corresponds to a pseudogene. This CDR3 has 15 residues. This CDR3 is CASSKVHRGKGEQYF. The CDR3 nucleotides are TGTGCCAGCAGCAAAGTTCACAGGGGTAAAGGCGAGCAGTACTTC.

This clone was seen a few times. The chain uses TRBV28 and TRBJ1-5; 8 positions match TRBD1. This CDR3 spans 14 amino acids. With 4 bases clipped from V and 9 bases from J, the junction kept 8 bases outside the gene matches. In germline, CDR1 is MDHEN, CDR2 SYDVKM. Written as DNA, the CDR3 is TGTGCCAGCAGTTCTCCCGGACAGGGCACGCCCCAGCATTTT. This codes for CASSSPGQGTPQHF.

Details on this clone: One junction end does not reproduce the germline sequence, and a read error may be involved. This rearrangement joins TRBV9 to TRBJ2-7, with unresolved D. Germline V gene sequence: CDR1 SGDLS, CDR2 YYNGEE. The CDR3 is 14 residues long. As DNA, the CDR3 is TGTGCCAGCAACGTAAAAGCGTTCTCCTACGAGCAGTACTTC. Translation: CASNVKAFSYEQYF.

The chain couples TRBV7-6 to TRBJ1-1; 7 bases agree with TRBD1. The CDR3 runs 15 residues. J was trimmed by 2 bases and V by 2 bases; bases with no gene match: 5. Germline V lookup: CDR1 SGHVS, CDR2 FNYEAQ. The CDR3 region has the DNA TGTGCCAGCAGCTTACGGGACAGAGTTAACACTGAAGCTTTCTTT. Residues: CASSLRDRVNTEAFF.

This chain connects TRBV19 to TRBJ1-5, with 7 bases fitting TRBD1. The J segment lost 4 bases and the V segment lost 8 bases, leaving 5 bases of the junction unmatched. The CDR3 extends over 13 amino acids. Germline loops: CDR1 LNHDA, CDR2 SQIVND (reference sequence). The chain's CDR3 is CASEGAGNQPQHF. The CDR3 region has the DNA TGTGCCAGTGAGGGGGCTGGTAATCAGCCCCAGCATTTT.

V gene TRBV5-1 combines with J gene TRBJ2-2; TRBD2 aligns across 11 bases. J was trimmed by 4 bases and V by 4 bases; bases with no gene match: 3. The CDR3 is made up of 15 amino acids. Germline assignment: CDR1 SGHRS and CDR2 YFSETQ. The CDR3: CASSAGTSGTGELFF. Written as DNA, the CDR3 is TGCGCCAGCAGCGCCGGGACTAGCGGCACCGGGGAGCTGTTTTTT.

The chain links TRBV7-9 to TRBJ2-5; 10 bases fit TRBD1. The CDR3 contains 14 residues. The junction had 3 bases not matched to a gene; V was cut back by 4 bases and J by 4 bases. Germline CDR1 and CDR2: SEHNR and FQNEAQ (reference sequence). CDR3 amino acids: CASSSTGGVETQYF. CDR3 nucleotides: TGTGCCAGCAGCTCGACAGGGGGCGTAGAGACCCAGTACTTC.